The source of this T cell receptor (beta chain) is a study of blood T cell repertoires in COVID-19. Study-level information: The samples span acute and convalescent COVID-19 from the United States, Italy and Spain. The analysed material was cDNA or gDNA that came from T cells, B-cell-depleted T cells, or PBMCs.

This CDR3 contains 15 residues. Source study methods: Reference gene primer amplification gave estimated nucleated cell counts. The method was immunoSEQ multiplex PCR; TCRdb's version includes in-frame clones alone and lacks a portion of them. V and J calls and clone size are given by that table; D and trimming were obtained from the DNA. The sample lists over 25,000 clones, about four fifths seen once, with about 35% in the top ten. The sequence came from a man aged 80 or over with acute or convalescent COVID-19. The sequenced sample was peripheral blood. The V gene is TRBV21-1, the J gene TRBJ2-1; the table assigns TRBD1, which was not confirmed against the DNA. TRBV21-1 is a listed pseudogene. CDR3 region: CASSKVGTGDWEQFF. Written as DNA, the CDR3 is TGTGCCAGCAGCAAAGTTGGGACAGGGGATTGGGAGCAGTTCTTC.